A selection of T cell receptor beta chains follows, all from one sample in a study of OX40 agonist ivuxolimab in advanced cancers. The assay was immunoSEQ multiplex PCR, and TCRdb's table has in-frame clones only and misses some. Of approximately 60,000 clones in the sample, 92% were seen once. Material: CD4+ or CD8+ T cells sorted from blood, obtained in a trial of the OX40 agonist ivuxolimab. Receptors were obtained from an adult with an advanced solid tumor such as melanoma, head and neck, liver or kidney cancer. The CDR3 runs from the conserved cysteine through the conserved F or W. A D gene is named only where the DNA matches it firmly. Size is stated for part of the rows, as once, few or many counts, or as a class when the clone is expanded.

d_gene,v_gene,abundance,j_gene,CDR3aa,CDR3nt
-,TRBV5-1,-,TRBJ1-2,CASSSTGSLSSGYTF,TGCGCCAGCAGCTCCACCGGGTCCCTCAGCTCTGGCTACACCTTC
-,TRBV11-1,-,TRBJ2-5,CASSLGAGETQYF,TGTGCCAGCAGCTTAGGGGCGGGCGAGACCCAGTACTTC
-,TRBV15,once,TRBJ2-1,CATSRVVGEEDEQFF,TGTGCCACCAGCAGAGTGGTAGGGGAGGAAGATGAGCAGTTCTTC
-,TRBV19,once,TRBJ1-1,CASSISRGTGLPFF,TGTGCCAGTAGTATATCCCGAGGGACGGGGTTGCCTTTCTTT
TRBD2,TRBV9,-,TRBJ2-5,CASSHGGLAGQETQYF,TGTGCCAGCAGCCACGGAGGACTAGCGGGACAAGAGACCCAGTACTTC
-,TRBV19,-,TRBJ2-5,CASRINARETQYF,TGTGCCAGTAGAATCAACGCCCGGGAGACCCAGTACTTC
TRBD1,TRBV19,-,TRBJ2-7,CASSRRSGQGADEQYF,TGTGCCAGTAGTAGGAGATCGGGACAGGGGGCCGACGAGCAGTACTTC
TRBD1,TRBV18,-,TRBJ2-2,CASSPIDRGGTGELFF,TGTGCCAGCTCACCGATTGACAGGGGAGGTACCGGGGAGCTGTTTTTT
TRBD1,TRBV7-9,-,TRBJ2-7,CASSRPGQKTYEQYF,TGTGCCAGCAGCAGACCGGGACAGAAAACCTACGAGCAGTACTTC
TRBD2,TRBV6-1,-,TRBJ2-7,CASRPAGDYEQYF,TGTGCCAGCAGGCCTGCGGGGGACTACGAGCAGTACTTC
-,TRBV18,-,TRBJ1-2,CASSPLAGNGYTF,TGTGCCAGCTCACCACTTGCAGGGAATGGCTACACCTTC
TRBD1,TRBV30,-,TRBJ2-3,CAWRKQGADTQYF,TGTGCCTGGAGAAAACAGGGGGCAGATACGCAGTATTTT
TRBD2,TRBV11-1,-,TRBJ2-5,CASSLTSGGETQYF,TGTGCCAGCAGCTTAACTAGCGGAGGAGAGACCCAGTACTTC
-,TRBV5-8,once,TRBJ1-2,CASSLTSTADYGYTF,TGTGCCAGCAGCCTGACTTCAACAGCGGACTATGGCTACACCTTC
TRBD1,TRBV11-2,-,TRBJ1-1,CASRWGTGGTEAFF,TGTGCCAGCAGATGGGGTACAGGGGGCACTGAAGCTTTCTTT
TRBD1,TRBV18,-,TRBJ1-5,CASSRYGDRVSNQPQHF,TGTGCCAGCTCACGTTACGGGGACAGGGTTTCCAATCAGCCCCAGCATTTT
TRBD1,TRBV6-6,few,TRBJ2-3,CASSYRDSSTDTQYF,TGTGCCAGCAGTTACAGGGACAGTAGCACAGATACGCAGTATTTT
-,TRBV5-1,-,TRBJ2-7,CASSFSMTENFEQYF,TGCGCCAGCAGCTTTTCGATGACAGAGAATTTCGAGCAGTACTTC
-,TRBV18,-,TRBJ2-5,CASSPSMETQYF,TGTGCCAGCTCACCATCTATGGAGACCCAGTACTTC
-,TRBV5-1,-,TRBJ1-2,CASSLNHGGWGYTF,TGCGCCAGCAGCTTGAACCACGGGGGATGGGGCTACACCTTC
-,TRBV29-1,-,TRBJ2-2,CSVGAGRTGELFF,TGCAGCGTTGGGGCAGGGAGAACCGGGGAGCTGTTTTTT
-,TRBV6-1,-,TRBJ1-1,CASSEILVHGPDEAFF,TGTGCCAGCAGTGAAATTCTGGTCCATGGACCCGATGAAGCTTTCTTT
TRBD1,TRBV9,-,TRBJ2-2,CASSVGRGRVPGELFF,TGTGCCAGCAGCGTAGGCAGGGGGCGAGTGCCCGGGGAGCTGTTTTTT
TRBD2,TRBV29-1,few,TRBJ2-1,CSAGLAGNEQFF,TGCAGCGCGGGACTAGCTGGCAATGAGCAGTTCTTC
TRBD2,TRBV2,once,TRBJ2-7,CASSASGLYEQYF,TGTGCCAGCAGTGCTAGCGGGTTGTACGAGCAGTACTTC
-,TRBV12-5,-,TRBJ1-2,CASGFTDTGSDGYTF,TGTGCTAGTGGATTTACCGATACAGGGAGTGATGGCTACACCTTC
-,TRBV18,-,TRBJ2-3,CASSPLKGGAPTDTQYF,TGTGCCAGCTCACCACTCAAAGGGGGGGCGCCGACAGATACGCAGTATTTT
-,TRBV19,-,TRBJ1-1,CASEAFPSVLAFF,TGTGCCAGCGAGGCGTTCCCATCGGTACTCGCTTTCTTT
-,TRBV5-1,-,TRBJ2-3,CASSLAGGTDTQYF,TGCGCCAGCAGCTTGGCAGGGGGGACGGATACGCAGTATTTT
-,TRBV30,-,TRBJ2-5,CAWSRGEETQYF,TGTGCCTGGAGCCGGGGAGAAGAGACCCAGTACTTC
-,TRBV7-6,-,TRBJ2-6,CASSLPGANVLTF,TGTGCCAGCAGCTTACCTGGGGCCAACGTCCTGACTTTC
-,TRBV19,-,TRBJ1-1,CASSILPLNTEAFF,TGTGCCAGTAGTATCCTCCCACTGAACACTGAAGCTTTCTTT
TRBD1,TRBV5-6,once,TRBJ1-2,CASSLAGQGVDGYTF,TGTGCCAGCAGCTTGGCGGGACAGGGGGTAGATGGCTACACCTTC
-,TRBV19,-,TRBJ1-1,CASSISGEAFF,TGTGCCAGTAGTATTAGCGGTGAAGCTTTCTTT
-,TRBV6-6,-,TRBJ2-7,CASSYSRGSFYEQYF,TGTGCCAGCAGTTACTCGAGGGGCAGTTTCTACGAGCAGTACTTC
-,TRBV5-1,-,TRBJ2-1,CASSLVQGTYNEQFF,TGCGCCAGCAGCTTGGTTCAGGGAACCTACAATGAGCAGTTCTTC
TRBD1,TRBV30,-,TRBJ1-2,CAWSIQTGHYGYTF,TGTGCCTGGAGTATCCAGACAGGGCACTATGGCTACACCTTC
-,TRBV5-4,-,TRBJ2-1,CASSLFKGVVHNEQFF,TGTGCCAGCAGCTTGTTTAAGGGGGTCGTCCACAATGAGCAGTTCTTC
-,TRBV10-3,-,TRBJ1-2,CAISESGLNYGYTF,TGTGCCATCAGTGAGTCCGGCCTGAACTATGGCTACACCTTC